Listed here is a single T cell receptor (beta chain). What it recognizes is unknown. V lost 0 bases and J lost 6, with 17 bases in between. The CDR3 runs 17 residues. Germline CDR1 LGHNA, CDR2 YSLEER. This sample is part of a study of response to subunit inactivated influenza vaccine. General study points: The authors proposed limited new T cell recruitment per seasonal influenza vaccination.

TCRdb reanalysed the RT-PCR reads using MiXCR and keeps one entry per CDR3 protein. The top ten clones hold roughly 10% of a sample with more than 700,000 distinct CDR3 sequences, over 20% of them seen once. This clonotype was obtained from a middle-aged man who received an inactivated influenza vaccine. The chain recombines TRBV4-3 with TRBJ2-2; no clear D. The sequences come from PBMCs from blood, collected around 5 days after vaccination. In DNA form, the CDR3 reads TGCGCCAGCAGCCAAGATCTAAGGGCCGCCACCGCCGGGGAGCTGTTTTTT. Translation gives CASSQDLRAATAGELFF.